One T cell receptor (beta chain) is described in this entry. The antigen remains unidentified. Disease duration was under 3 months in the ophthalmopathy patients, who also had a Clinical Activity Score of at least 3 and a NOSPECS grade of at least 4. Each diagnosis was grounded in clinical symptoms, serum thyroxine and TRAb, thyroid ultrasound, and orbital computed tomography. Fresh peripheral blood, 9.5 to 10 ml of it, supplied the PBMCs. Amplification yielded TCR beta CDR3 regions, with RNA transcripts as the source. The primer set for the first-round RT-PCR of the TCR CDR3 was HTBI. One entry per CDR3 protein, called by TCRdb with MiXCR from the multiplex PCR reads. The top ten clones hold 15% to 19% of a sample with almost 350,000 distinct CDR3 sequences, less than 20% of them seen once. V was clipped by 4 bases and J by 1 base, with 14 bases between them. This CDR3 comprises 15 residues. Germline V lookup: CDR1 SGHRS, CDR2 YFSETQ.

The data were obtained in a study of T cells in Graves' hyperthyroidism and ophthalmopathy. Whole-study results and caveats: Blood also contained most expanded thyroid clonotypes above 0.001.

The sequence came from a woman between 40 and 55 years old with Graves' ophthalmopathy. The chain carries TRBV5-1 and TRBJ2-5; D perhaps matches TRBD2 (6 bases). The source material was blood. The CDR3 here is CASSLRGSLQETQYF. DNA of the CDR3: TGCGCCAGCAGCCTGCGGGGATCCCTCCAAGAGACCCAGTACTTC.